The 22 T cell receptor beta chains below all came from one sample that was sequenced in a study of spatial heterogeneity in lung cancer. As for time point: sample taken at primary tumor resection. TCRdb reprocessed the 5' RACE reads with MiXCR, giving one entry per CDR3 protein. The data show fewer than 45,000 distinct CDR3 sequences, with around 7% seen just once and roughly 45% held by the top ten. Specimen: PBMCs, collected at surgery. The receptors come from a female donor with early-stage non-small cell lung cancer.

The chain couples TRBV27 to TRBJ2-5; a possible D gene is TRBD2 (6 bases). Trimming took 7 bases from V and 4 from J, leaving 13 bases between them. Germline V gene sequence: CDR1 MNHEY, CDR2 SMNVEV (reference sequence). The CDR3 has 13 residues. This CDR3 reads CASTNGGGETQYF. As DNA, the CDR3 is TGTGCCAGCACCAATGGGGGAGGAGAGACCCAGTACTTC.

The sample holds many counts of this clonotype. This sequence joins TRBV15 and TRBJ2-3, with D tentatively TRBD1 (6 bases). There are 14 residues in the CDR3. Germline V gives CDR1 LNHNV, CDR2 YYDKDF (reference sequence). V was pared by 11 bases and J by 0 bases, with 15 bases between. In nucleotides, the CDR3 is TGTGCCCTAAAGTGGGGGCAAAGCACAGATACGCAGTATTTT. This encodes CALKWGQSTDTQYF.

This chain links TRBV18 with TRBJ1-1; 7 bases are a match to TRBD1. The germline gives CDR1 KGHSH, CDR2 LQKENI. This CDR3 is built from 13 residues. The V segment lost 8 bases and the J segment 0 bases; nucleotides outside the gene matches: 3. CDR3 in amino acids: CASRDSMNTEAFF. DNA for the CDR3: TGTGCCAGCCGGGACAGTATGAACACTGAAGCTTTCTTT.

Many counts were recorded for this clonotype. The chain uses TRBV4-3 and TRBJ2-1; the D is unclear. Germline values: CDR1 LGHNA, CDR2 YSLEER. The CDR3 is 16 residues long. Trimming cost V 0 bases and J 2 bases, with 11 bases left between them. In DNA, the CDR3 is TGCGCCAGCAGCCAAGAAGCAAACCCGACCTACAATGAGCAGTTCTTC. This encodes CASSQEANPTYNEQFF.

DNA of the CDR3: TGCAGTGCTCCCCCTAGCCTAAACACCGGGGAGCTGTTTTTT. It codes for CSAPPSLNTGELFF. V is TRBV20-1 and J is TRBJ2-2; weak D call: TRBD2 (5 bases). The CDR3 is made up of 14 amino acids. From germline, CDR1 is DFQATT and CDR2 SNEGSKA (reference sequence). Trimming removed 5 bases from V and 2 bases from J, with 12 bases in between.

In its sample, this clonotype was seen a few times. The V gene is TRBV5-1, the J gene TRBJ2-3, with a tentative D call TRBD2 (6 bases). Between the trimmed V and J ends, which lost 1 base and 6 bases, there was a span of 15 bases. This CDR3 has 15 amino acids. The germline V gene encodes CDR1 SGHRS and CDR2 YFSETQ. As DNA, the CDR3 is TGCGCCAGCAGCTTGCAACAGAGCGGAGGGGATACGCAGTATTTT. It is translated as CASSLQQSGGDTQYF.

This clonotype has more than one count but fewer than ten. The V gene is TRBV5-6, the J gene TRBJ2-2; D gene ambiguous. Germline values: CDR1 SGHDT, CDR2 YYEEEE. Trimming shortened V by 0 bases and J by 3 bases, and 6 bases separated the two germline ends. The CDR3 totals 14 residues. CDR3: CASSLDTYTGELFF. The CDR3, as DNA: TGTGCCAGCAGCTTGGACACCTACACCGGGGAGCTGTTTTTT.

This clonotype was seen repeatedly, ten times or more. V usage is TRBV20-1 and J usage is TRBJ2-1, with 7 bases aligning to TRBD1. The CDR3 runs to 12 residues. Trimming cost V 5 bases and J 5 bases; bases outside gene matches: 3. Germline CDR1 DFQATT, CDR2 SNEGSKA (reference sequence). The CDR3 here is CSAPDRNNEQFF. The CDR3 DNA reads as TGCAGTGCTCCGGACAGGAACAATGAGCAGTTCTTC.

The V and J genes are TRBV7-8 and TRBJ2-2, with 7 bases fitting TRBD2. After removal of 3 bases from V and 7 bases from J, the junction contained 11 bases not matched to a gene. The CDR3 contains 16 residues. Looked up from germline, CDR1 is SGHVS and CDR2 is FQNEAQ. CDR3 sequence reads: CASSFSRGRRNGELFF. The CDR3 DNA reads TGTGCCAGCAGCTTTTCGCGGGGGAGGCGGAACGGGGAGCTGTTTTTT.

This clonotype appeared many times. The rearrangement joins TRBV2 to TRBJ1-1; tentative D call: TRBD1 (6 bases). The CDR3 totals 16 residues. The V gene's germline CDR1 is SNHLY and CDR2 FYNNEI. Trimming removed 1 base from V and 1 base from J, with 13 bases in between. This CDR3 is CASSEERTGTNTEAFF. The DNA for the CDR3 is TGTGCCAGCAGTGAAGAACGTACAGGGACGAACACTGAAGCTTTCTTT.

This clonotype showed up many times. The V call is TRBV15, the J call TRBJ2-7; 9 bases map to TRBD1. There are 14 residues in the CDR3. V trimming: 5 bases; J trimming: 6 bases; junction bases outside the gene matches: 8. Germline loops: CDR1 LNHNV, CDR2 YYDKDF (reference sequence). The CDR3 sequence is CATSERTGVPEQYF. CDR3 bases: TGTGCCACCAGCGAACGGACAGGGGTCCCCGAGCAGTACTTC.

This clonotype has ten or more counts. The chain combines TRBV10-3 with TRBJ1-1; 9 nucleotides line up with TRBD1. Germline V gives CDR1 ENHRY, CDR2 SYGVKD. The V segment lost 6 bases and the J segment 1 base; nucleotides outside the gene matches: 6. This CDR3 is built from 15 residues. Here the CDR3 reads CAIREATGGNTEAFF. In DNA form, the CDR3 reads TGTGCCATCAGAGAGGCGACAGGGGGGAACACTGAAGCTTTCTTT.

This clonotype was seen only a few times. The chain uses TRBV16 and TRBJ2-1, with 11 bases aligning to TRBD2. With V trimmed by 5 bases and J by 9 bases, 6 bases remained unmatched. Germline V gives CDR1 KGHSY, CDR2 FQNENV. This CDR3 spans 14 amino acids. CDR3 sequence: CASSSSGGPGEQFF. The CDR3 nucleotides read TGTGCCAGCAGCTCTAGCGGGGGGCCTGGTGAGCAGTTCTTC. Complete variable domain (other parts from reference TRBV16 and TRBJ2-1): GEEVAQTPKHLVRGEGQKAKLYCAPIKGHSYVFWYQQVLKNEFKFLISFQNENVFDETGMPKERFSAKCLPNSPCSLEIQATKLEDSAVYFCASSSSGGPGEQFFGPGTRLTVL.

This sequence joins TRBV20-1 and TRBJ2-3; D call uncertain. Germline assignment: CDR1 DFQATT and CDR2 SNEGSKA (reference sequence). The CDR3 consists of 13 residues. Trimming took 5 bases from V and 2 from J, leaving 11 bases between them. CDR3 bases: TGCAGTGCTCCTGTAGCACTCACAGATACGCAGTATTTT. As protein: CSAPVALTDTQYF.

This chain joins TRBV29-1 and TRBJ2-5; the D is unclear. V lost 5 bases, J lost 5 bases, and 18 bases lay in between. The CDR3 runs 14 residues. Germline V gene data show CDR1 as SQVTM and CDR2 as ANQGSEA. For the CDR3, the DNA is TGCAGCGTTCTCAAACTCGGGTTCCAGGAGACCCAGTACTTC. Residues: CSVLKLGFQETQYF.

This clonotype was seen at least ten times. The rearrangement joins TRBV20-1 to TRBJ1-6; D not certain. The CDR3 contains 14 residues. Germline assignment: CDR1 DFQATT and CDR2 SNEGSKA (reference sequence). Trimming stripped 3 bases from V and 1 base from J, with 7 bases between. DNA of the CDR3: TGCAGTGCTAGTGTAGGATCCTATAATTCACCCCTCCACTTT. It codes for CSASVGSYNSPLHF.

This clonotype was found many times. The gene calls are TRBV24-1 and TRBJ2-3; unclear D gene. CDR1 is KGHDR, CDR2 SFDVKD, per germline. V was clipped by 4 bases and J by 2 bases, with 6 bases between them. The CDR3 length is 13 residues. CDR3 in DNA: TGTGCCACCAGTGACCTCATCACAGATACGCAGTATTTT. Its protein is CATSDLITDTQYF.

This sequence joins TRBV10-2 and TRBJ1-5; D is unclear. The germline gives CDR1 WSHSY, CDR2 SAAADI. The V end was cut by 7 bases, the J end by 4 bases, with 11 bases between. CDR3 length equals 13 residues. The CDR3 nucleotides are TGCGCCAGCACCCCGGACGGGAATCAGCCCCAGCATTTT. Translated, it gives CASTPDGNQPQHF.

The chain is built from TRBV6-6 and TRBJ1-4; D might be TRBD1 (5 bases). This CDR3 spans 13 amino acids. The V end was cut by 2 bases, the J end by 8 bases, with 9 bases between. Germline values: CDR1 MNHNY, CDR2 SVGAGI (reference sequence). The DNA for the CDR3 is TGTGCCAGCAGTTACCCCAGGGAGGAAAAACTGTTTTTT. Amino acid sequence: CASSYPREEKLFF.

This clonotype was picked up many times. The CDR3 coding sequence is TGTGCCAGCTCACCATGGGACAGGGGAAGGGAGACCCAGTACTTC. Translated, it gives CASSPWDRGRETQYF. The chain couples TRBV18 to TRBJ2-5, with 10 bases identical to TRBD1. The CDR3 runs to 15 residues. The J segment lost 5 bases and the V segment lost 2 bases, leaving 5 bases of the junction unmatched. Germline V gene sequence: CDR1 KGHSH, CDR2 LQKENI.

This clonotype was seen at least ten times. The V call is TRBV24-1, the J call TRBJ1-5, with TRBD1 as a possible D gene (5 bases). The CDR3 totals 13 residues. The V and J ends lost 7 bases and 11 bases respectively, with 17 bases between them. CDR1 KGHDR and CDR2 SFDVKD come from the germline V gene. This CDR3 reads CATSREGWQAQHF. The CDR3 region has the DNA TGTGCCACCAGCAGGGAAGGTTGGCAGGCCCAGCATTTT.

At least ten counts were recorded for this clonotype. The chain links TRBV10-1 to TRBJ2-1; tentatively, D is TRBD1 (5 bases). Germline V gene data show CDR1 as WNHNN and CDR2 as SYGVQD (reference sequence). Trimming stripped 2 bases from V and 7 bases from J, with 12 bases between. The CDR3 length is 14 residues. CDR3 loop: CASSEGQGLNEQFF. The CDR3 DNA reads TGCGCCAGCAGTGAGGGGCAGGGATTAAATGAGCAGTTCTTC.